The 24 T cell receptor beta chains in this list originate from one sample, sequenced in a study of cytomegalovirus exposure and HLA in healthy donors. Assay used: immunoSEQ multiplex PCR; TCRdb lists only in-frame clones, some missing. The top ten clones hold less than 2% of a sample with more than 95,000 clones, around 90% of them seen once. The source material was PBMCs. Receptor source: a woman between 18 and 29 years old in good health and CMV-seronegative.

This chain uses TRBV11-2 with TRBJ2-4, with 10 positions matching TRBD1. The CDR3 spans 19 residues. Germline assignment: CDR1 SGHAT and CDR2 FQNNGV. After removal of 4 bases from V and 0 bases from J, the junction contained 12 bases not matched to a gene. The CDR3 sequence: CASSSRDRGPLAAKNIQYF. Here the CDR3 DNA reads TGTGCCAGCAGCTCCCGGGACAGGGGCCCTCTTGCAGCCAAAAACATTCAGTACTTC. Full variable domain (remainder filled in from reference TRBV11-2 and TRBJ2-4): EAGVAQSPRYKIIEKRQSVAFWCNPISGHATLYWYQQILGQGPKLLIQFQNNGVVDDSQLPKDRFSAERLKGVDSTLKIQPAKLEDSAVYLCASSSRDRGPLAAKNIQYFGAGTRLSVL.

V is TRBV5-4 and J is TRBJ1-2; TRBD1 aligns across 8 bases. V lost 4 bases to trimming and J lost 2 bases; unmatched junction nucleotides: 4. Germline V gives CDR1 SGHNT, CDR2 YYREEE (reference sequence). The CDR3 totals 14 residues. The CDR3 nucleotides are TGTGCCAGCAGCACGGGACAGGACAACTATGGCTACACCTTC. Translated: CASSTGQDNYGYTF.

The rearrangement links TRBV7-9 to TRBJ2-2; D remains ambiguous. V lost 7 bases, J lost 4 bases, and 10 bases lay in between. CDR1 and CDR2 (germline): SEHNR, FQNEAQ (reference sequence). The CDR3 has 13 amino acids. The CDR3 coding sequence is TGTGCCAGCAATAGAAGCCCCACCGGGGAGCTGTTTTTT. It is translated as CASNRSPTGELFF.

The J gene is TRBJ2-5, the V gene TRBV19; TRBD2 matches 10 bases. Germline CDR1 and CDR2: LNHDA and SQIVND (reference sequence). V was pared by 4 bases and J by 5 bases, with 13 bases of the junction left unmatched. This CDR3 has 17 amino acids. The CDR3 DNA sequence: TGTGCCAGTAGTAGGGGGTCTAGCGGGAGCCGTTGGGAGACCCAGTACTTC. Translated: CASSRGSSGSRWETQYF.

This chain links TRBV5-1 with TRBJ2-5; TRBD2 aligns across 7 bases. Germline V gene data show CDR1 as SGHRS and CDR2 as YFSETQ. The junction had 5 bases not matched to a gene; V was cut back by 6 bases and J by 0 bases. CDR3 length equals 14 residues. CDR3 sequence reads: CASTLGTNQETQYF. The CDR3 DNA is TGCGCCAGCACCCTCGGGACTAACCAAGAGACCCAGTACTTC. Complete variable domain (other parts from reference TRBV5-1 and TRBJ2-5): KAGVTQTPRYLIKTRGQQVTLSCSPISGHRSVSWYQQTPGQGLQFLFEYFSETQRNKGNFPGRFSGRQFSNSRSEMNVSTLELGDSALYLCASTLGTNQETQYFGPGTRLLVL.

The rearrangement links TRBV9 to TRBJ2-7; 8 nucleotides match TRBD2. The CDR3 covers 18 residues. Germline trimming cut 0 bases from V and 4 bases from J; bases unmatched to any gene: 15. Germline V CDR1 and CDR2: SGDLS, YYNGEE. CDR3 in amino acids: CASSVGPSSSGSGYEQYF. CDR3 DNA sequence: TGTGCCAGCAGCGTAGGTCCCTCCTCTAGCGGGTCGGGATACGAGCAGTACTTC.

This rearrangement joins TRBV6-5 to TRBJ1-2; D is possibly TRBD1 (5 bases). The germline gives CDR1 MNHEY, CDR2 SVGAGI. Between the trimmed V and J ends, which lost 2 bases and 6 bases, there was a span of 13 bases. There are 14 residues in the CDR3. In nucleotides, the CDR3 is TGTGCCAGCAGTTACAGGCAGGGAGGAGATGGCTACACCTTC. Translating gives CASSYRQGGDGYTF.

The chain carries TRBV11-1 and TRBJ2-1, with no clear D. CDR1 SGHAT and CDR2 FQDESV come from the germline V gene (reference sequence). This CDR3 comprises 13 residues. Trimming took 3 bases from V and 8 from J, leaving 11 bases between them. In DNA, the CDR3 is TGTGCCAGCAGCTTCGAATCAGTCGATGAGCAGTTCTTC. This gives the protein CASSFESVDEQFF.

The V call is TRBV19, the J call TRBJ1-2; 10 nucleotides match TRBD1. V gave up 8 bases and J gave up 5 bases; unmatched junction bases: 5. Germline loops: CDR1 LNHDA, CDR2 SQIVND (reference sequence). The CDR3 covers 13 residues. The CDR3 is CASVADRGYGYTF. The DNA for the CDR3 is TGTGCCAGTGTAGCGGACAGGGGGTATGGCTACACCTTC.

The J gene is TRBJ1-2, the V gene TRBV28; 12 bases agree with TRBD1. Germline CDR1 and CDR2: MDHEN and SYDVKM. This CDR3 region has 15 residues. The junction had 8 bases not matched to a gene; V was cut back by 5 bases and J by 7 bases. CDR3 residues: CASSPGQGARVGYTF. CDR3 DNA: TGTGCCAGCAGTCCGGGACAGGGGGCGAGAGTTGGCTACACCTTC.

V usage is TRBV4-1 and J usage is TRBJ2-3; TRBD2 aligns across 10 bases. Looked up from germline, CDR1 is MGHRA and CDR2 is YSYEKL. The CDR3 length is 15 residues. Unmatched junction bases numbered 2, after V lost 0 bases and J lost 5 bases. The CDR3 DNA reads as TGCGCCAGCAGCCAAGACCGGACTAGCGGAGATACGCAGTATTTT. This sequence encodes CASSQDRTSGDTQYF.

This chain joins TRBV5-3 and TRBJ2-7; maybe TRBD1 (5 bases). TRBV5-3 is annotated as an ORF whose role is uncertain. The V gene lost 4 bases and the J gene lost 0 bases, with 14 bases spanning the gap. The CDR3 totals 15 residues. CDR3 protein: CARSHQGTLSYEQYF. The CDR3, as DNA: TGTGCCAGAAGCCACCAGGGAACCCTCTCCTACGAGCAGTACTTC.

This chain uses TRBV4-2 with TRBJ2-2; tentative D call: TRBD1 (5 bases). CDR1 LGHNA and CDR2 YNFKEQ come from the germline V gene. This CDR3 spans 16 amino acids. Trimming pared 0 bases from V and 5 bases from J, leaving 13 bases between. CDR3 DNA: TGTGCCAGCAGCCAAGAGGGTACCACAGGTACCGGGGAGCTGTTTTTT. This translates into CASSQEGTTGTGELFF.

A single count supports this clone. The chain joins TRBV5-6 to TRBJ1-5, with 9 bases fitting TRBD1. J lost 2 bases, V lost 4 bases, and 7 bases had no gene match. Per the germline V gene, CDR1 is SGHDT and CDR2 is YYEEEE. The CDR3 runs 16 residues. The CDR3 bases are TGTGCCAGCAGCCTATACAGGGGGCTGGGCAATCAGCCCCAGCATTTT. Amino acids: CASSLYRGLGNQPQHF.

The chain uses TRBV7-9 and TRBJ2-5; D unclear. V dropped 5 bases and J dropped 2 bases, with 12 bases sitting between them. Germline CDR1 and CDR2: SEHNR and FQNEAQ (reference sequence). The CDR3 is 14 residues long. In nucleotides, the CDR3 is TGTGCCAGCAGCCCACGACAACCTCAAGAGACCCAGTACTTC. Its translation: CASSPRQPQETQYF.

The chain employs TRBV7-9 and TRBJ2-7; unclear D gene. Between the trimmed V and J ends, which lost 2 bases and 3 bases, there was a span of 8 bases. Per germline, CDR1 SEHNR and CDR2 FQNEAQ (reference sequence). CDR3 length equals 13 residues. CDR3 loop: CASSLTQFYEQYF. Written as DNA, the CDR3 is TGTGCCAGCAGCTTAACCCAGTTCTACGAGCAGTACTTC.

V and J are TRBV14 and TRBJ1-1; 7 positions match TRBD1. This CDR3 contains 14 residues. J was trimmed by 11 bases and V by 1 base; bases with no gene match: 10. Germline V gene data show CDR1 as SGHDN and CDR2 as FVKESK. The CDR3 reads CASSQGRGGEKAFF. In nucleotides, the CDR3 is TGTGCCAGCAGCCAAGGGAGAGGGGGCGAAAAGGCTTTCTTT.

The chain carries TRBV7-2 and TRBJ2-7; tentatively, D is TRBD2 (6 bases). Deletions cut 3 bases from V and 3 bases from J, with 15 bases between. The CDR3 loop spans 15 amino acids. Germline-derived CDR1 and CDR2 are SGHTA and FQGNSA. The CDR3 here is CASSFSGTLFYEQYF. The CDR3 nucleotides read TGTGCCAGCAGCTTTTCCGGGACTTTATTCTACGAGCAGTACTTC.

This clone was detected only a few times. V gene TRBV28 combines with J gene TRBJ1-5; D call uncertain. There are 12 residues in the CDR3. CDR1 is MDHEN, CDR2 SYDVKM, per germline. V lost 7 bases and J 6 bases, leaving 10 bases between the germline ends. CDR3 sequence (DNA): TGTGCCAGCATCACCGGGGTTCAGCCCCAGCATTTT. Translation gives CASITGVQPQHF.

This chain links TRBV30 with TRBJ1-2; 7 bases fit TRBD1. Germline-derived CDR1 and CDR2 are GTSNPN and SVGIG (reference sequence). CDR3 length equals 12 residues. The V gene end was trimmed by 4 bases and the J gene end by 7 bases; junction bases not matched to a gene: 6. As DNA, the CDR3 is TGTGCCTGGAATACAGGGGCCGGTGGCTACACCTTC. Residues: CAWNTGAGGYTF.

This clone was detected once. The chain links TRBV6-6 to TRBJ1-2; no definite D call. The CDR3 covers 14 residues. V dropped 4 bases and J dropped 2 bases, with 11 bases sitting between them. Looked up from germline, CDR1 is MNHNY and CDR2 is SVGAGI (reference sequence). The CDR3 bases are TGTGCCAGCAGTTCTTATCGGGGAAACTATGGCTACACCTTC. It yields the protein CASSSYRGNYGYTF.

The CDR3 loop is CASSSATPGYGYTF. In DNA, the CDR3 is TGTGCCAGCAGTTCAGCGACGCCAGGGTATGGCTACACCTTC. This rearrangement joins TRBV27 to TRBJ1-2; D may be TRBD1 (5 bases). Trimming took 4 bases from V and 5 from J, leaving 14 bases between them. Germline CDR1 MNHEY, CDR2 SMNVEV (reference sequence). This CDR3 is built from 14 residues.

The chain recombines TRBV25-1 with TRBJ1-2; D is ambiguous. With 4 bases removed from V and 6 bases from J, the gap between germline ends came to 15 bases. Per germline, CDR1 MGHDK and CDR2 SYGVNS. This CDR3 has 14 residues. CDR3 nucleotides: TGTGCCAGCAGTGCCACGCATTCAGGCAATGGCTACACCTTC. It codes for CASSATHSGNGYTF.

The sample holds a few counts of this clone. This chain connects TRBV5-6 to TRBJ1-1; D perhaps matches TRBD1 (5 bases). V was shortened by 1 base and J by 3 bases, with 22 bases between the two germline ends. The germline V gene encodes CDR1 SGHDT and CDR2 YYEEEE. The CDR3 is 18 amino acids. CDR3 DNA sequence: TGTGCCAGCAGCTTGACATCCGAGGGGAGGTATGTTTACACTGAAGCTTTCTTT. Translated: CASSLTSEGRYVYTEAFF.